The 14 T cell receptor beta chains reported below all come from one sample, sequenced in a study of T cell responses to AZD1222 COVID-19 vaccine. Produced via immunoSEQ multiplex PCR; TCRdb's table is partial and in-frame only. Of some 60,000 clones listed, about 79% were seen once; the top ten hold around 19%. This sample comprised peripheral blood, obtained on day 0 of AZD1222 vaccination. The receptors here all came from an adult in good health.

The chain has TRBV11-3 and TRBJ2-5; D is unclear. Germline-derived CDR1 and CDR2 are SGHNT and YENEEA. The CDR3 sequence is 15 residues long. V was pared by 4 bases and J by 5 bases, with 17 bases between. The CDR3 DNA reads as TGTGCCAGCAGCTCCTATAGTGTGGGCCGGGAGACCCAGTACTTC. Translating gives CASSSYSVGRETQYF.

This rearrangement joins TRBV21-1 to TRBJ2-2; the D call TRBD1 from the table was never checked on the DNA. TRBV21-1 is recorded as a pseudogene. This CDR3 contains 19 residues. The CDR3: CASSTGKGLDTIDTGELFF. The CDR3, as DNA: TGTGCCAGCAGCACAGGGAAGGGTTTAGATACGATTGATACCGGGGAGCTGTTTTTT.

V and J are TRBV2 and TRBJ2-7, with D uncertain. The V gene lost 5 bases and the J gene lost 2 bases, with 13 bases spanning the gap. CDR3 length: 14 amino acids. CDR1 is SNHLY, CDR2 FYNNEI, per germline. The CDR3 loop reads CASSYAEIPYEQYF. CDR3 nucleotides: TGTGCCAGCAGTTACGCGGAAATCCCCTACGAGCAGTACTTC.

The V gene is TRBV27, the J gene TRBJ2-7, with TRBD1 as a possible D gene (6 bases). This CDR3 has 15 residues. The V end was cut by 6 bases, the J end by 3 bases, with 18 bases between. Germline loops: CDR1 MNHEY, CDR2 SMNVEV (reference sequence). The CDR3 bases are TGTGCCAGCAGCGTAGGGGGAATCCTAGACTACGAGCAGTACGTC. Protein sequence: CASSVGGILDYEQYV.

The rearrangement uses TRBV6-2 or TRBV6-3 and TRBJ2-5, with D maybe TRBD2 (6 bases). Trimming pared 2 bases from V and 3 bases from J, leaving 10 bases between. Germline V gene data show CDR1 as MNHEY and CDR2 as SVGEGT. The CDR3 length is 14 residues. CDR3 amino acids: CASSYGAGKETQYF. The CDR3 DNA reads as TGTGCCAGCAGTTACGGGGCGGGGAAAGAGACCCAGTACTTC.

The V gene is TRBV7-2, the J gene TRBJ1-5; D not resolved. In germline, CDR1 is SGHTA, CDR2 FQGNSA. Trimming pared 1 base from V and 11 bases from J, leaving 18 bases between. The CDR3 runs to 15 residues. CDR3 residues: CASSLDSFGQRAQHF. Written as DNA, the CDR3 is TGTGCCAGCAGCTTAGATAGCTTTGGGCAGAGAGCCCAGCATTTT.

The chain couples TRBV2 to TRBJ1-5; the D is unclear. Germline CDR1 reads SNHLY; CDR2 reads FYNNEI. Trimming removed 4 bases from V and 0 bases from J, with 10 bases in between. CDR3 length: 15 amino acids. Here the CDR3 DNA reads TGTGCCAGCAGTGGGACTGTAGATAGCAATCAGCCCCAGCATTTT. Its translation: CASSGTVDSNQPQHF.

The J gene is TRBJ2-7, the V gene TRBV5-5; D might be TRBD1 (5 bases). The CDR3 is 14 residues long. V lost 4 bases and J lost 1, with 12 bases in between. Germline V CDR1 and CDR2: SGHKS, YYEKEE (reference sequence). CDR3 nucleotides: TGTGCCAGCAGCAAAGCCCAGGGTTCCTACGAGCAGTACGTC. Translated, it gives CASSKAQGSYEQYV.

The chain uses TRBV2 and TRBJ2-1; weak D call: TRBD2 (6 bases). V lost 3 bases and J lost 7, with 13 bases in between. Germline V gives CDR1 SNHLY, CDR2 FYNNEI. The CDR3 contains 14 residues. CDR3: CASSERAGLNEQFF. As DNA, the CDR3 is TGTGCCAGCAGTGAGAGGGCGGGGCTTAATGAGCAGTTCTTC. Full variable domain (outside the CDR3, taken from reference TRBV2 and TRBJ2-1): EPEVTQTPSHQVTQMGQEVILRCVPISNHLYFYWYRQILGQKVEFLVSFYNNEISEKSEIFDDQFSVERPDGSNFTLKIRSTKLEDSAMYFCASSERAGLNEQFFGPGTRLTVL.

This chain uses TRBV28 with TRBJ2-7; 7 nucleotides agree with TRBD2. The J segment lost 5 bases and the V segment lost 5 bases, leaving 9 bases of the junction unmatched. Per germline, CDR1 MDHEN and CDR2 SYDVKM. The CDR3 sequence is 14 residues long. CDR3 nucleotides: TGTGCCAGCAGTGCCAGAGGGAGGGACCACGAGCAGTACTTC. Translation gives CASSARGRDHEQYF. The variable domain in full, completed from reference TRBV28 and TRBJ2-7, reads DVKVTQSSRYLVKRTGEKVFLECVQDMDHENMFWYRQDPGLGLRLIYFSYDVKMKEKGDIPEGYSVSREKKERFSLILESASTNQTSMYLCASSARGRDHEQYFGPGTRLTVT.

This clone is a singleton in its sample. The J gene is TRBJ2-2, the V gene TRBV6-5; D gene ambiguous. Trimming shortened V by 2 bases and J by 6 bases, and 7 bases separated the two germline ends. Germline V gives CDR1 MNHEY, CDR2 SVGAGI. This CDR3 is built from 13 residues. The CDR3 DNA reads as TGTGCCAGCAGTTACACCCCGGCCGGGGAGCTGTTTTTT. It translates to CASSYTPAGELFF.

This clone was recorded only once. V is TRBV28 and J is TRBJ2-5; a possible D gene is TRBD1 (5 bases). The germline CDR1 and CDR2 sequences are MDHEN and SYDVKM. Between the trimmed V and J ends, which lost 2 bases and 1 base, there was a span of 8 bases. The CDR3 is made up of 14 amino acids. CDR3 DNA: TGTGCCAGCAGTTTAAGGCAGGGCCAAGAGACCCAGTACTTC. Protein sequence: CASSLRQGQETQYF. Filled out from reference TRBV28 and TRBJ2-5, the complete variable domain reads DVKVTQSSRYLVKRTGEKVFLECVQDMDHENMFWYRQDPGLGLRLIYFSYDVKMKEKGDIPEGYSVSREKKERFSLILESASTNQTSMYLCASSLRQGQETQYFGPGTRLLVL.

The chain uses TRBV27 and TRBJ2-7; maybe TRBD1 (5 bases). Per germline, CDR1 MNHEY and CDR2 SMNVEV (reference sequence). The CDR3 spans 13 residues. Trimming shortened V by 4 bases and J by 7 bases, and 14 bases separated the two germline ends. The CDR3 sequence is CASSSAGPEEQYV. The CDR3 nucleotides read TGTGCCAGCAGTTCAGCAGGGCCGGAGGAGCAGTACGTC.

A word on this clone: An end of the junction differs from the germline gene, which may be a read error. The chain links TRBV2 to TRBJ1-3; TRBD1 might be the D (5 bases). The CDR3 consists of 18 residues. Germline values: CDR1 SNHLY, CDR2 FYNNEI. The CDR3 region is CASSEISGGAISGNTIYF. CDR3 DNA: TGTGCCAGCAGTGAAATTTCGGGCGGGGCTATCTCTGGAAATACCATATATTTT.